This TCR beta chain emerged from a study of response to subunit inactivated influenza vaccine. Germline V gene lookup returns CDR1 MDHEN and CDR2 SYDVKM. Germline trimming cut 2 bases from V and 9 bases from J; bases unmatched to any gene: 13. This CDR3 is built from 17 residues. On this clonotype itself: What it recognizes is unknown.

Each CDR3 protein gets one entry after TCRdb re-called the RT-PCR reads with MiXCR. Of 500,000 or so distinct CDR3 sequences in the sample, 16% were seen once. Study-level findings and limits: Authors suggested seasonal influenza vaccinations each recruit few new T cells.

The clonotype originates from a man between 45 and 75 years old who received an inactivated influenza vaccine. This rearrangement joins TRBV28 to TRBJ1-6; 7 positions match TRBD1. The specimen comprised CD4+ T cells sorted from PBMCs, sampled roughly 24 months after vaccination. CDR3 protein: CASSLPTRTGRGSPLHF. In DNA form, the CDR3 reads TGTGCCAGCAGTTTACCGACCCGGACAGGACGCGGTTCACCCCTCCACTTT. Looking up the rest from reference TRBV28 and TRBJ1-6 gives the full variable domain: DVKVTQSSRYLVKRTGEKVFLECVQDMDHENMFWYRQDPGLGLRLIYFSYDVKMKEKGDIPEGYSVSREKKERFSLILESASTNQTSMYLCASSLPTRTGRGSPLHFGNGTRLTVT.